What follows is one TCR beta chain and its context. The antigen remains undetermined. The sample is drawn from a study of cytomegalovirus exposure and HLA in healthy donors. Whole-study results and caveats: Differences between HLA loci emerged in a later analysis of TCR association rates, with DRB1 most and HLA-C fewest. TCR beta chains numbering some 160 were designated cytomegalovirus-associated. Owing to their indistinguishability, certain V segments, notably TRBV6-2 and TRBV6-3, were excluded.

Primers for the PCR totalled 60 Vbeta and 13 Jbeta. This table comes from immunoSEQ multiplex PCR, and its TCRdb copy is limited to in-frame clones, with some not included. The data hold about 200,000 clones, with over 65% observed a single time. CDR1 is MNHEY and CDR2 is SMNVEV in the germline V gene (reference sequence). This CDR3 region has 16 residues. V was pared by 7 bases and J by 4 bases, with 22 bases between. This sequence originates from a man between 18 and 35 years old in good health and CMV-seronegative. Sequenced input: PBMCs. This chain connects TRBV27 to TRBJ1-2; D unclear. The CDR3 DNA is TGTGCCAGCATGGGAGATTTTCGGGGTTTAAGCTATGGCTACACCTTC. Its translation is CASMGDFRGLSYGYTF.